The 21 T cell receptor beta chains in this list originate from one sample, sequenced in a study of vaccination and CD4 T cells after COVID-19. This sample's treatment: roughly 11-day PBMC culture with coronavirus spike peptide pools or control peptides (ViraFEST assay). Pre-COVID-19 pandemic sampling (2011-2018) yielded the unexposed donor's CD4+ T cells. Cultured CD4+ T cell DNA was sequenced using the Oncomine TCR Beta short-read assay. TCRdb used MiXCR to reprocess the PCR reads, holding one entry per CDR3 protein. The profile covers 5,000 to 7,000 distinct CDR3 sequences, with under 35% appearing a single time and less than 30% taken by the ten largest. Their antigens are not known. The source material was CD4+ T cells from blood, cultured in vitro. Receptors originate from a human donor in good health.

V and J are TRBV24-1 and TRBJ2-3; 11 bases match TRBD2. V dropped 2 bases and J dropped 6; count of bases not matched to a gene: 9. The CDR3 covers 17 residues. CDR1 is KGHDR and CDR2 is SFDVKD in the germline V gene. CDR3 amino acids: CATSDSRLAGMMDTQYF. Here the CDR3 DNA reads TGTGCCACCAGTGATTCAAGACTAGCGGGGATGATGGATACGCAGTATTTT.

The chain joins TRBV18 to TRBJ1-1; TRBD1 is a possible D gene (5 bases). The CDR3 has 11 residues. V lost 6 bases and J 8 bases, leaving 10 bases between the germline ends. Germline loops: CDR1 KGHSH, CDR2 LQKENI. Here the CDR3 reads CASSSGTEAFF. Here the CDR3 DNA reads TGTGCCAGCTCCTCAGGGACGGAAGCTTTCTTT.

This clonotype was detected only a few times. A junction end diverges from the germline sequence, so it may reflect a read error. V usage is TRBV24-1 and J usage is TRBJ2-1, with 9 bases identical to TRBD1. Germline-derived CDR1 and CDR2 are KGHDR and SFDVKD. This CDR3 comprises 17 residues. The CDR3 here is CATSDFQGQGSSNEQFF. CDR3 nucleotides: TGTGCCACCAGTGATTTCCAGGGACAGGGATCCTCCAATGAGCAGTTCTTC.

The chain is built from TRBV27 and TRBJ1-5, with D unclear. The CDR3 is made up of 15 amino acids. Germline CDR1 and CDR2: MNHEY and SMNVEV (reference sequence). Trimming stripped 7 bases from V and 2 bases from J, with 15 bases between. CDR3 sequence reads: CASTLSGYGNQPQHF. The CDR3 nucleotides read TGTGCCAGCACCCTAAGTGGTTATGGCAATCAGCCCCAGCATTTT.

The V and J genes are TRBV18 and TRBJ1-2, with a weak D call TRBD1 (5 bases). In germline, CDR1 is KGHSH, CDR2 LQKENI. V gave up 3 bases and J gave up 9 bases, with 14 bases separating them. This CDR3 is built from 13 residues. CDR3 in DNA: TGTGCCAGCTCACCCGGCCCTGACAGTAGCTACACCTTC. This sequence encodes CASSPGPDSSYTF.

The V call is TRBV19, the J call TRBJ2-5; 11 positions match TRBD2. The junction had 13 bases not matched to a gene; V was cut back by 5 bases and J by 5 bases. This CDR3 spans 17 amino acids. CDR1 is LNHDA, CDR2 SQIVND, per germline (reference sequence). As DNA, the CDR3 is TGTGCCAGTAGTTGGCTAGCGGGGGGCCTAGGCCGGGAGACCCAGTACTTC. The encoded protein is CASSWLAGGLGRETQYF.

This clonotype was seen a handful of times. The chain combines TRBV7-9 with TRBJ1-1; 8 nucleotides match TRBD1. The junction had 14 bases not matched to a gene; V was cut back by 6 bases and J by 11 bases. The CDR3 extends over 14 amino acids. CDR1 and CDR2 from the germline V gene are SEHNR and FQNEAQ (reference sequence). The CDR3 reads CASSRNLLGTGAFF. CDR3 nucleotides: TGTGCCAGCAGTCGGAACCTTCTCGGGACAGGCGCTTTCTTT.

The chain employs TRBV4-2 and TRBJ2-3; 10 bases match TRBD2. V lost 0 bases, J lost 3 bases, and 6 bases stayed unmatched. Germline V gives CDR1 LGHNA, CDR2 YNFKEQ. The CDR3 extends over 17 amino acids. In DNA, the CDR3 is TGTGCCAGCAGCCAAGAAGGAATTAGCGGGGGGACAGATACGCAGTATTTT. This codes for CASSQEGISGGTDTQYF.

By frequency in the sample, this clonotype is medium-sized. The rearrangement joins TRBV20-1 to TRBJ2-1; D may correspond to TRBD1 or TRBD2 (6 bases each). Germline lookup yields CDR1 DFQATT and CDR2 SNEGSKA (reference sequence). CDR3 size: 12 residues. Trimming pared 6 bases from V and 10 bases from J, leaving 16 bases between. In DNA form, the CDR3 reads TGCAGTGCGAGGGGGGCAGGATTCGAGCAGTTCTTC. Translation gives CSARGAGFEQFF.

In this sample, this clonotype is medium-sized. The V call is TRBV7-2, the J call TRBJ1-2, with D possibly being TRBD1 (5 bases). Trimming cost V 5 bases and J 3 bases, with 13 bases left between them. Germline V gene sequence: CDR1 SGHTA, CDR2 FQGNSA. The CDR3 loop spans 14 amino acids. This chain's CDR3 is CASSLYGGDYGYTF. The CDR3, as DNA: TGTGCCAGCAGCCTCTATGGGGGTGACTATGGCTACACCTTC.

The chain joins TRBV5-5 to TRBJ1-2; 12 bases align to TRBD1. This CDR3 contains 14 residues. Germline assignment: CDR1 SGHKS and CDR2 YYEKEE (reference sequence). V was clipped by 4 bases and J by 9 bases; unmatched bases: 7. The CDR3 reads CASSLEGQGARYTF. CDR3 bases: TGTGCCAGCAGCCTCGAGGGACAGGGGGCCCGCTACACCTTC.

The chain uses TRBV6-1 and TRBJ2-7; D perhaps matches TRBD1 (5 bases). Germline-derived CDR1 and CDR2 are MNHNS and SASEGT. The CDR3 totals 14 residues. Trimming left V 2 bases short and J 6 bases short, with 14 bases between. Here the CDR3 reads CASSELGRVGEQYF. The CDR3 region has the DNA TGTGCCAGCAGTGAACTCGGCAGGGTGGGCGAGCAGTACTTC.

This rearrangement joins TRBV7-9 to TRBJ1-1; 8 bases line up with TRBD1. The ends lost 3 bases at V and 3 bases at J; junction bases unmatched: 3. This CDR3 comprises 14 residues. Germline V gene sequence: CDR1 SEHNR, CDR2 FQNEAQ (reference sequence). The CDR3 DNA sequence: TGTGCCAGCAGCTTCTCAGGGGGCCACACTGAAGCTTTCTTT. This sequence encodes CASSFSGGHTEAFF.

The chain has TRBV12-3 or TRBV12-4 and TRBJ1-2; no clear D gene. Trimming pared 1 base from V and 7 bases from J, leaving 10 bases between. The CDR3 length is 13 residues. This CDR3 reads CASSLESSLGYTF. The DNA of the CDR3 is TGTGCCAGCAGTTTAGAGAGCTCCCTTGGCTACACCTTC.

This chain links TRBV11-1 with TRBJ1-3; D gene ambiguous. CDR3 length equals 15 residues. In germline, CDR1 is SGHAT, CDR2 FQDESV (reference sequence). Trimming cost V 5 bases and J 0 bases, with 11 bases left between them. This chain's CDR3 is CASSRGGSSGNTIYF. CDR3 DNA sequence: TGTGCCAGCAGCCGGGGTGGCAGCTCTGGAAACACCATATATTTT.

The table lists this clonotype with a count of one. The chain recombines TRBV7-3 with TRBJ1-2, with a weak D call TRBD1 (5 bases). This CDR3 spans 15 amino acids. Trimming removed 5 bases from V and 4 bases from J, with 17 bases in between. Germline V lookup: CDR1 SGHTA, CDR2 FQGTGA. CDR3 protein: CASSAAGRGGYGYTF. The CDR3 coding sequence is TGTGCCAGCAGCGCTGCCGGACGGGGGGGCTATGGCTACACCTTC.

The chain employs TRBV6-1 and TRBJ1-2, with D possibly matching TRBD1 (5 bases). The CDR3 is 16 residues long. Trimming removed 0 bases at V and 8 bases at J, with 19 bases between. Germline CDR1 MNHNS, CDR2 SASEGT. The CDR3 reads CASSEARGTRVMGYTF. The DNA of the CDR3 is TGTGCCAGCAGTGAAGCGCGAGGGACGCGAGTGATGGGCTACACCTTC.

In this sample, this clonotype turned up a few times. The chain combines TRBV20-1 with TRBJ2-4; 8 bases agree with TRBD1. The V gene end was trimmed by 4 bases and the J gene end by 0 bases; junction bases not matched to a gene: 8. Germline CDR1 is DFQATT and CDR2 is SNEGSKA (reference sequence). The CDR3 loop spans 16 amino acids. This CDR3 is CSAIRDRTLAKNIQYF. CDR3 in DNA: TGCAGTGCTATCCGGGACAGGACTCTAGCCAAAAACATTCAGTACTTC.

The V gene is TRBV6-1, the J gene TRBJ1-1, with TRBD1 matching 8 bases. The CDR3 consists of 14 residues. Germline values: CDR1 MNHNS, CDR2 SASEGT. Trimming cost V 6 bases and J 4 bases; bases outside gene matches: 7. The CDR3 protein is CASSPGGWGTEAFF. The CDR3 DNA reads TGTGCCAGCAGCCCAGGGGGCTGGGGCACTGAAGCTTTCTTT.

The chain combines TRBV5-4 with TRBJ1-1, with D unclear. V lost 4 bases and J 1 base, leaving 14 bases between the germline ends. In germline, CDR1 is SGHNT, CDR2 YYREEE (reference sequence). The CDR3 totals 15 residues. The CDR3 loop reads CASSRWAAGNTEAFF. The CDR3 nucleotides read TGTGCCAGCAGCCGGTGGGCCGCCGGGAACACTGAAGCTTTCTTT.

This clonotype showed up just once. The CDR3: CAWRRSGGLAVRGYTF. CDR3 bases: TGTGCCTGGAGACGTTCGGGGGGACTGGCAGTGAGGGGCTACACCTTC. The chain is built from TRBV30 and TRBJ1-2; TRBD1 might be the D (5 bases). The germline CDR1 and CDR2 sequences are GTSNPN and SVGIG (reference sequence). V shed 3 bases and J shed 8 bases, with 25 bases lying between them. This CDR3 region has 16 residues.